This record concerns one T cell receptor (beta chain) sequence. In this sample, this clonotype turned up many times. There is no known antigen for this receptor. No quality values exist for individual bases; no much larger clone is one base distant. The sequencer was an Illumina HiSeq 2500. Quantitative 5'-RACE with molecular barcodes was the method used to prepare the TCR beta libraries. In the authors' own workflow: Disease-linked TCR variants were identified with a new computational method built on a probabilistic model of VDJ rearrangement. The public reads were quality trimmed at Q25 with fastp and then assembled into clones with MiXCR by TCRdb, keeping productive beta chains. Identical CDR3 protein sequences are pooled into one entry, listed with their most common genes and DNA. What appears here as the V and J calls and clone size reflects TCRdb's work, not the paper's. In all, the sample holds 200,000 to 250,000 distinct CDR3 sequences, and more than 5.5% of those were seen once. 14% of the sample is taken by the ten largest.

This record comes from a study of CD8 T cells in ankylosing spondylitis (dated by TCRdb to about 2017). Context from the whole study: T cell receptor beta repertoires were profiled in healthy donors and ankylosing spondylitis patients so that disease-linked TCR variants could be found. The full study cohort was made up of 25 ankylosing spondylitis patients and 95 to 130 healthy donors. Samples of peripheral blood were taken, and for ankylosing spondylitis patients, synovial fluid was collected as well.

The research as a whole found: Some motif variants were previously reported in synovial fluid and blood of reactive arthritis patients, suggesting common disease-initiation mechanisms. A TCR beta motif made up of fewer than 10 highly homologous amino acid variants appeared to be characteristic of blood from ankylosing spondylitis patients. The disease-linked clones had a CD8+ phenotype and were found at relatively low frequencies in peripheral blood. According to the report, matched synovial fluid samples from ankylosing spondylitis patients were significantly enriched for the disease-linked clones.

CDR1 and CDR2 (MNHEY, SMNVEV) derive from the germline V gene (reference sequence). From the cysteine up to the phenylalanine, the CDR3 has a length of 16 residues. The DNA shown is the 48-base CDR3, in frame from base 1. For this chain, trimming is 3 bases at the V end and 5 bases at the J end, and the number of junction bases without a gene match is 8. The V and J segments used are TRBV27 and TRBJ2-2, and 8 junction bases match TRBD1. This sequence originates from a male donor with ankylosing spondylitis. Sequencing was performed on blood, either unsorted or a sorted T cell fraction (not recorded which). The CDR3 has the sequence CASSFLRGPGTGELFF. The DNA reads as follows: TGTGCCAGCAGTTTCCTCAGGGGGCCAGGAACCGGGGAGCTGTTTTTT.